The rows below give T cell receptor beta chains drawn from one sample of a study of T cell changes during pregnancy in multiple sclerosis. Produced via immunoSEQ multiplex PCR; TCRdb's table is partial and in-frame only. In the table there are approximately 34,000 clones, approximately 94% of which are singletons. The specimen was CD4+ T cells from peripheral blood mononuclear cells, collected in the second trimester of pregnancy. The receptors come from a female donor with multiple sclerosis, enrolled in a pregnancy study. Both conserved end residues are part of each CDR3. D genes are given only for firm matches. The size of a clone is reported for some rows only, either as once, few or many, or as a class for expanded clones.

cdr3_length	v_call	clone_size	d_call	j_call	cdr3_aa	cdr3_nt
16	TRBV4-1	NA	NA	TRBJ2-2	CASSQTPRTNTGELFF	TGCGCCAGCAGCCAGACCCCGAGGACGAACACCGGGGAGCTGTTTTTT
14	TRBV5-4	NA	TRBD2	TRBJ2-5	CASSLNIGEGTQYF	TGTGCCAGCAGCTTGAATATCGGGGAGGGCACCCAGTACTTC
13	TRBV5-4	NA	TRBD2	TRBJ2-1	CASRDLAGNEQFF	TGTGCCAGCAGGGATCTAGCGGGAAATGAGCAGTTCTTC
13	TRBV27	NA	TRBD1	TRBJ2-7	CASSSDREYEQYF	TGTGCCAGCAGTTCGGACAGGGAGTACGAGCAGTACTTC
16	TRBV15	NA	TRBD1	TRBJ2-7	CATSRYRDRDLYEQYF	TGTGCCACCAGCAGGTACCGGGACAGGGACTTATACGAGCAGTACTTC
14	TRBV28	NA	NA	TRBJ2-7	CATRARVPNYEQYF	TGTGCCACCAGAGCCAGGGTCCCTAACTACGAGCAGTACTTC
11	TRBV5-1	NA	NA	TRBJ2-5	CASSTTETQYF	TGCGCCAGCAGCACAACCGAGACCCAGTACTTC
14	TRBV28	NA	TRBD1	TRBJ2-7	CASSPLGQGLVANF	TGTGCCAGCAGTCCACTGGGACAGGGTTTGGTAGCCAACTTC
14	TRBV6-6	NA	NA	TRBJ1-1	CASSLTSMNTEAFF	TGTGCCAGCAGCCTCACATCCATGAACACTGAAGCTTTCTTT
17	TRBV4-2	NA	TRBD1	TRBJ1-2	CASSHHGTGSIAYGYTF	TGTGCCAGCAGCCATCACGGGACAGGGTCAATCGCCTATGGCTACACCTTC
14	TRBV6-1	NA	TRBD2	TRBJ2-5	CASRGTSLKETQYF	TGTGCCAGCAGAGGGACTAGCTTGAAAGAGACCCAGTACTTC
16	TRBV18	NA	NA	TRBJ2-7	CASSPLGQGNSYEQYF	TGTGCCAGCTCACCACTAGGGCAGGGGAATTCCTACGAGCAGTACTTC
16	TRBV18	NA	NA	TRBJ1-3	CASSPPSRSSGNTIYF	TGTGCCAGCTCACCACCATCCCGCAGCTCTGGAAACACCATATATTTT
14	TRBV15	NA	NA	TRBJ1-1	CATSQGTLTTEAFF	TGTGCCACCAGCCAGGGAACATTGACCACTGAAGCTTTCTTT
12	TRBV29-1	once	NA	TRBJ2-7	CSVSPRDGEQYF	TGCAGCGTGTCCCCGCGAGATGGCGAGCAGTACTTC
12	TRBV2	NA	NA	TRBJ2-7	CASSVQGGEQYF	TGTGCCAGCAGTGTACAGGGTGGCGAGCAGTACTTC
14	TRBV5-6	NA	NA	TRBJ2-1	CASSLGQIYNEQFF	TGTGCCAGCAGCTTGGGACAGATCTACAATGAGCAGTTCTTC
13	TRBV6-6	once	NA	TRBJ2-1	CASSHQGYNEQFF	TGTGCCAGCAGTCATCAGGGGTACAATGAGCAGTTCTTC
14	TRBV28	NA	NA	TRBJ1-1	CASSLQQGGAEAFF	TGTGCCAGCAGTTTACAGCAGGGAGGTGCTGAAGCTTTCTTT
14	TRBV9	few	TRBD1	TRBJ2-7	CASSPRQGVYEQYF	TGTGCCAGCAGCCCCCGACAGGGTGTTTACGAGCAGTACTTC
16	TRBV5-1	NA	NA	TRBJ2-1	CASSWRTVSSYNEQFF	TGCGCCAGCAGCTGGAGGACGGTTAGCTCCTACAATGAGCAGTTCTTC
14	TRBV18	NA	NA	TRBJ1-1	CASSPQGRNTEAFF	TGTGCCAGCTCACCTCAGGGGCGGAACACTGAAGCTTTCTTT
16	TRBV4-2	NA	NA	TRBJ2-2	CASSQVRGTFSGELFF	TGTGCCAGCAGCCAGGTCAGGGGGACTTTCTCCGGGGAGCTGTTTTTT
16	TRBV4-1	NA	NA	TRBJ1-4	CASSQGAIATNEKLFF	TGCGCCAGCAGCCAAGGGGCAATTGCAACTAATGAAAAACTGTTTTTT
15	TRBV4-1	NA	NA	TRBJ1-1	CASSLRTSGNTEAFF	TGCGCCAGCAGCCTTAGGACAAGTGGTAACACTGAAGCTTTCTTT
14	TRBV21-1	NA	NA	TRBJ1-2	CASTPPGHLYGYTF	TGTGCCAGCACCCCACCGGGACACCTCTATGGCTACACCTTC